The source of this TCR beta chain is a study of blood T cell repertoires in COVID-19. Data came from immunoSEQ multiplex PCR; TCRdb stores just in-frame clones and leaves some out. The sample consists of some 14,000 clones, roughly 88% of them appearing once. The sequence was collected from a woman between 45 and 65 years old with active or convalescent COVID-19. Sequencing was performed on peripheral blood.

CDR3 residues: CASRLGTGGTGELFF. CDR3 nucleotide sequence: TGTGCCAGTAGGTTAGGGACAGGGGGGACCGGGGAGCTGTTTTTT. The chain is built from TRBV19 and TRBJ2-2, with 11 bases aligning to TRBD1. Per the germline V gene, CDR1 is LNHDA and CDR2 is SQIVND (reference sequence). V gave up 6 bases and J gave up 5 bases; unmatched junction bases: 5. This CDR3 spans 15 amino acids.